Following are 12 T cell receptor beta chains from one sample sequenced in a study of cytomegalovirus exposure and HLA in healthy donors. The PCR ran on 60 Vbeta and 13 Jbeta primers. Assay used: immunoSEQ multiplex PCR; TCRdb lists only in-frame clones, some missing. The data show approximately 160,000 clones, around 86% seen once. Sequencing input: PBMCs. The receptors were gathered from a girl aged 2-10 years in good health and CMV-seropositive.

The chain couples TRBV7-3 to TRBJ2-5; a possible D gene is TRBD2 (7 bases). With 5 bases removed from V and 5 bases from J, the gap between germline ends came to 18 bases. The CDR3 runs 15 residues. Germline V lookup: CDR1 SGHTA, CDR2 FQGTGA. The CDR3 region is CASSPTTGLEETQYF. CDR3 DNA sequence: TGTGCCAGCAGCCCCACGACAGGACTAGAGGAGACCCAGTACTTC.

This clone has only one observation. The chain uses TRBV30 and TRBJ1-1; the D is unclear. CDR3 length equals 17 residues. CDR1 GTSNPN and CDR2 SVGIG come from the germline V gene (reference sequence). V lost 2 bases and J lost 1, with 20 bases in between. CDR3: CAWSFSHKTLRNTEAFF. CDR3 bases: TGTGCCTGGAGTTTTTCTCATAAGACTCTCCGGAACACTGAAGCTTTCTTT. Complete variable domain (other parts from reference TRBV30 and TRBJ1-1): SQTIHQWPATLVQPVGSPLSLECTVEGTSNPNLYWYRQAAGRGLQLLFYSVGIGQISSEVPQNLSASRPQDRQFILSSKKLLLSDSGFYLCAWSFSHKTLRNTEAFFGQGTRLTVV.

The CDR3, as DNA: TGTGCCCATGAGGAAGGGACAGGGTCGAGCACAGATACGCAGTATTTT. This codes for CAHEEGTGSSTDTQYF. The V and J genes are TRBV30 and TRBJ2-3; the match to TRBD1 covers 9 bases. The CDR3 extends over 16 amino acids. The germline V gene has CDR1 GTSNPN and CDR2 SVGIG (reference sequence). Trimming at V came to 8 bases and at J to 0 bases, leaving 12 bases not matched to a gene.

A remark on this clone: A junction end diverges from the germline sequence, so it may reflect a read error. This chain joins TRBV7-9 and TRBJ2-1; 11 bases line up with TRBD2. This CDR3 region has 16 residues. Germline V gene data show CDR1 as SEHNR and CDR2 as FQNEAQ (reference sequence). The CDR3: CASSPWEGLAGSSPVF. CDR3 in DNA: TGTGCCAGCAGCCCGTGGGAAGGACTAGCGGGCTCTAGCCCAGTCTTC.

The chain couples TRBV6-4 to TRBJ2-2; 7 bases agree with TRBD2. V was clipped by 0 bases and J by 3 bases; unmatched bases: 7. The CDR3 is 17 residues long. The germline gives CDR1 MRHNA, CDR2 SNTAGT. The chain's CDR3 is CASSDSGSGAHTGELFF. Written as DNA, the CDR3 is TGTGCCAGCAGTGACTCGGGCAGCGGGGCCCACACCGGGGAGCTGTTTTTT.

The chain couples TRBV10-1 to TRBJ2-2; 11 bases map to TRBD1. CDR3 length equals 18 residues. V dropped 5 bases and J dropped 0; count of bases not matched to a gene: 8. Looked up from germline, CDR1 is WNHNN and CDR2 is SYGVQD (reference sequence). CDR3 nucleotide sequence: TGCGCCAGCAGTAAGGACAGGGGGCGACCTCCGAACACCGGGGAGCTGTTTTTT. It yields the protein CASSKDRGRPPNTGELFF.

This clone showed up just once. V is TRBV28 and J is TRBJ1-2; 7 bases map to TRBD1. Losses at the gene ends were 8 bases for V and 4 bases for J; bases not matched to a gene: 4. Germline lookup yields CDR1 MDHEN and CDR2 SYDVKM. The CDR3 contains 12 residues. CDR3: CASEDRLYGYTF. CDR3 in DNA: TGTGCCAGCGAGGACAGGCTCTATGGCTACACCTTC.

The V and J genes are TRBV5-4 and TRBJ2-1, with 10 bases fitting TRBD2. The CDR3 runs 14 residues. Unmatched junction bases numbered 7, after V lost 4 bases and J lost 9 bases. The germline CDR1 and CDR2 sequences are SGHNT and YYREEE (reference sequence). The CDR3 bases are TGTGCCAGCAGCCCTAGCGGGAGATTGGTTGAGCAGTTCTTC. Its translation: CASSPSGRLVEQFF.

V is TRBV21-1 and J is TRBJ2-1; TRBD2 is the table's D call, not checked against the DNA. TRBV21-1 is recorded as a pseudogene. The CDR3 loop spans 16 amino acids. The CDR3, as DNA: TGTGCCAGCAGGGCGCCTGGCGGGATTAGTAGTGATGAGCAGTTCTTC. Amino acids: CASRAPGGISSDEQFF.

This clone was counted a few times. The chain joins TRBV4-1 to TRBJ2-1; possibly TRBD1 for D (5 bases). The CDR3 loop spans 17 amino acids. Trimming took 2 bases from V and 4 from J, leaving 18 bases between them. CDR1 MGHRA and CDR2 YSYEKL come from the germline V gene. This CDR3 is CASSQFLGLLEYNEQFF. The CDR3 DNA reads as TGCGCCAGCAGCCAATTTCTGGGGCTTCTCGAGTACAATGAGCAGTTCTTC.

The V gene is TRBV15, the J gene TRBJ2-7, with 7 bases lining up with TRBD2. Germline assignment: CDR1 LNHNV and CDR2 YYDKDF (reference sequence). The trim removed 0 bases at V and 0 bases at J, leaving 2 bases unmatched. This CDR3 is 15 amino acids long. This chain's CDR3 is CATSRDGGSSYEQYF. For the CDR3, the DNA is TGTGCCACCAGCAGAGACGGCGGGAGCTCCTACGAGCAGTACTTC.

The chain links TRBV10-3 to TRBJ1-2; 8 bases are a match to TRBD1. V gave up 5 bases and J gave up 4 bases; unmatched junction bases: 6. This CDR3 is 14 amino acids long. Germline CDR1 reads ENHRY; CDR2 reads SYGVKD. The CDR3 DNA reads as TGTGCCATCAGTCGGGCCGGGACAGGCTATGGCTACACCTTC. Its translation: CAISRAGTGYGYTF.